The T cell receptor (beta chain) under discussion was sequenced for a study of identical twins. Study-wide points: Alpha sequences out of frame and shared by twins had excess low generation probability.

As concerns this clonotype: Its antigen is currently unknown.

From germline, CDR1 is LGHDT and CDR2 YNNKEL (reference sequence). The CDR3 has 15 amino acids. The V segment lost 4 bases and the J segment 6 bases; nucleotides outside the gene matches: 6. cDNA molecules carried unique molecular identifiers, and template switching added a universal primer site. TCRdb processed the 5' RACE reads anew with MiXCR; each CDR3 protein has one entry. The sample consists of some 1,600,000 distinct CDR3 sequences, more than 30% of them appearing once. This chain links TRBV3-1 with TRBJ2-2, with 9 bases identical to TRBD1. The sequence was obtained from a newborn girl in good health. The sequenced sample was cord blood. The CDR3 nucleotides read TGTGCCAGCAGCCTCCGACAGGGGGGGGCCGGGGAGCTGTTTTTT. As protein: CASSLRQGGAGELFF.